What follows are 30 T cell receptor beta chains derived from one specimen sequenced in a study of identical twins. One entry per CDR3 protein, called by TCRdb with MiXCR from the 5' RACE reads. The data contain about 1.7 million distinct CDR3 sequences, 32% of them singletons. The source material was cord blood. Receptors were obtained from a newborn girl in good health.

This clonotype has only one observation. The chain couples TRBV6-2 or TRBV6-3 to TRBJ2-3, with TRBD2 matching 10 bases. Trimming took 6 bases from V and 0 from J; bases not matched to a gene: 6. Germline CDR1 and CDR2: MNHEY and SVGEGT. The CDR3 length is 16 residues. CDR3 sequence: CASRSAGGISTDTQYF. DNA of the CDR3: TGTGCCAGCAGATCAGCGGGAGGGATTAGCACAGATACGCAGTATTTT.

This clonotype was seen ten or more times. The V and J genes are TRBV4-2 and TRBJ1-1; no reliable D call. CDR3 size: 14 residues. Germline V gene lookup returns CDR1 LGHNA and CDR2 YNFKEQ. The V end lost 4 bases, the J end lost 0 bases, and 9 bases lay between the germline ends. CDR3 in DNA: TGTGCCAGCAGCCTCAGACCCATGAACACTGAAGCTTTCTTT. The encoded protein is CASSLRPMNTEAFF.

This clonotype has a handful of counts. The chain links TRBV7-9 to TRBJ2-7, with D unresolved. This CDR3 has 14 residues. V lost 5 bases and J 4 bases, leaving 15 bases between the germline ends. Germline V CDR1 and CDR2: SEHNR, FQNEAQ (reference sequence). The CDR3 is CASSLYLDGYEQYF. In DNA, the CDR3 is TGTGCCAGCAGCCTATACCTCGACGGATACGAGCAGTACTTC. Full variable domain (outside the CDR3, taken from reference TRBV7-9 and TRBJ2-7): DTGVSQNPRHKITKRGQNVTFRCDPISEHNRLYWYRQTLGQGPEFLTYFQNEAQLEKSRLLSDRFSAERPKGSFSTLEIQRTEQGDSAMYLCASSLYLDGYEQYFGPGTRLTVT.

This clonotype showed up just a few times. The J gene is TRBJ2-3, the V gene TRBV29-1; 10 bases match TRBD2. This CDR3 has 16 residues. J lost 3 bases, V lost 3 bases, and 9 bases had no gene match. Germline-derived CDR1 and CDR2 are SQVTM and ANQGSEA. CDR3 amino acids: CSVDPMLAGATDTQYF. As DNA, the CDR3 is TGCAGCGTTGATCCTATGCTAGCGGGGGCAACAGATACGCAGTATTTT.

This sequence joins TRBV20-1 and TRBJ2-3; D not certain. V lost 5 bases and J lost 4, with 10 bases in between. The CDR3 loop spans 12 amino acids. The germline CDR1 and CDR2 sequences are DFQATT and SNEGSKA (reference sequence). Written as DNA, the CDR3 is TGCAGTGCTGGGAAGTATCCAGATACGCAGTATTTT. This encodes CSAGKYPDTQYF.

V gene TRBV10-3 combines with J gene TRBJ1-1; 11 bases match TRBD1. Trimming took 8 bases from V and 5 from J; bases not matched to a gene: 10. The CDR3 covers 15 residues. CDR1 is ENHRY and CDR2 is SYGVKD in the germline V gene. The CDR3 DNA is TGTGCCATCGTCCCGGACAGGGGGCGTCAAACTGAAGCTTTCTTT. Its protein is CAIVPDRGRQTEAFF.

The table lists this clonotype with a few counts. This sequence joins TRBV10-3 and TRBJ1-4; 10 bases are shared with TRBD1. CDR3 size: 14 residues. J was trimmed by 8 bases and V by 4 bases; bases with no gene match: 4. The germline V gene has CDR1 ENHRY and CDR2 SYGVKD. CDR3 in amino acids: CAISGGTGDEKLFF. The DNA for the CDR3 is TGTGCCATCAGTGGAGGGACAGGGGACGAAAAACTGTTTTTT.

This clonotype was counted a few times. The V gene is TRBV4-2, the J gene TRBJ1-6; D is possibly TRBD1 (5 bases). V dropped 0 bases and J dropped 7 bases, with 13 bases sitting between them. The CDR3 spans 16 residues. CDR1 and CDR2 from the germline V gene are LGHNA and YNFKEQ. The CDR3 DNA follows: TGTGCCAGCAGCCAAGATGTCAGGGTTTGGAATTCACCCCTCCACTTT. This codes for CASSQDVRVWNSPLHF.

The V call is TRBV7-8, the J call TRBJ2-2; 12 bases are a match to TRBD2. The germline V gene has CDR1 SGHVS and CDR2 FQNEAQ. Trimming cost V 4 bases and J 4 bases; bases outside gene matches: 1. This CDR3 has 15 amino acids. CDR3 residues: CASSSGLAGTGELFF. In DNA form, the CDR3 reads TGTGCCAGCAGCTCGGGACTAGCGGGCACCGGGGAGCTGTTTTTT. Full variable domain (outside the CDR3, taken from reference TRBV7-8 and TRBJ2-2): GAGVSQSPRYKVAKRGQDVALRCDPISGHVSLFWYQQALGQGPEFLTYFQNEAQLDKSGLPSDRFFAERPEGSVSTLKIQRTQQEDSAVYLCASSSGLAGTGELFFGEGSRLTVL.

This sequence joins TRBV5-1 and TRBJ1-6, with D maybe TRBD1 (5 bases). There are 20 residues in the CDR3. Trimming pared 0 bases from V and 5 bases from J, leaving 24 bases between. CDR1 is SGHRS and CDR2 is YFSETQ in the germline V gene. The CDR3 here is CASSLVGPSPTWGDNSPLHF. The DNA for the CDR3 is TGCGCCAGCAGCTTGGTGGGGCCTTCCCCCACATGGGGCGATAATTCACCCCTCCACTTT. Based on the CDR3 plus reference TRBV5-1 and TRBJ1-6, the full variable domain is KAGVTQTPRYLIKTRGQQVTLSCSPISGHRSVSWYQQTPGQGLQFLFEYFSETQRNKGNFPGRFSGRQFSNSRSEMNVSTLELGDSALYLCASSLVGPSPTWGDNSPLHFGNGTRLTVT.

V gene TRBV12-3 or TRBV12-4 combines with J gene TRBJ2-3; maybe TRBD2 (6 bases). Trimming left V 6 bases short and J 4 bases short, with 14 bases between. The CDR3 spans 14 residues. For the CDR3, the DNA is TGTGCCAGCAGCAACCTCCCTAGCGCAGATACGCAGTATTTT. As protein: CASSNLPSADTQYF.

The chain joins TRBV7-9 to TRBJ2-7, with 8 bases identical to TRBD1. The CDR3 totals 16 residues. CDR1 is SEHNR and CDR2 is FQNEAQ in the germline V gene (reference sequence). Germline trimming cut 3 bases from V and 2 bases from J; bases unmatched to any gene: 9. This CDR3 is CASSLPAQGDTYEQYF. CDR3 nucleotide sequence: TGTGCCAGCAGCTTGCCGGCACAGGGGGACACCTACGAGCAGTACTTC.

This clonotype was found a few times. CDR3 nucleotide sequence: TGTGCCACCAGTGATCCCCGGACTAGCGGGAGGGTAGATGATAATGAGCAGTTCTTC. Residues: CATSDPRTSGRVDDNEQFF. The chain combines TRBV24-1 with TRBJ2-1; 15 bases line up with TRBD2. CDR1 and CDR2 (germline): KGHDR, SFDVKD. This CDR3 is built from 19 residues. After removal of 3 bases from V and 7 bases from J, the junction contained 12 bases not matched to a gene.

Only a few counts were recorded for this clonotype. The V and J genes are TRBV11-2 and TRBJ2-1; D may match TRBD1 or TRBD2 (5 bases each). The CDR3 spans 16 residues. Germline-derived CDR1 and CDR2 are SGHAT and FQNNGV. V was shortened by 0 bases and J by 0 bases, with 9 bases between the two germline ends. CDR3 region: CASSLERGRSYNEQFF. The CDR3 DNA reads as TGTGCCAGCAGCTTAGAGAGGGGCCGCTCCTACAATGAGCAGTTCTTC.

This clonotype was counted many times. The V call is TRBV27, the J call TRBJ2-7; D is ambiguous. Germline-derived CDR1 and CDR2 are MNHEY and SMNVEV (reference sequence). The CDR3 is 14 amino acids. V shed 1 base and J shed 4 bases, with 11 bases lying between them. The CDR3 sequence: CASSLFGRLYEQYF. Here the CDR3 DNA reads TGTGCCAGCAGTTTATTTGGGCGGCTTTACGAGCAGTACTTC.

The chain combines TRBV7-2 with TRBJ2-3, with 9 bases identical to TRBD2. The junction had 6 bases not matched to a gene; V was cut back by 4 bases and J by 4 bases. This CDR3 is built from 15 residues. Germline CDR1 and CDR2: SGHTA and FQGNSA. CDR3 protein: CASSSVAGVADTQYF. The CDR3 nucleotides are TGTGCCAGCAGCTCAGTAGCGGGAGTGGCAGATACGCAGTATTTT.

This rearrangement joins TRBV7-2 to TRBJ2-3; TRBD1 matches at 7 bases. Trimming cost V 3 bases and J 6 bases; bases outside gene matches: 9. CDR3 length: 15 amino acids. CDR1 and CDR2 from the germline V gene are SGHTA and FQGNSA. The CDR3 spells CASSFRTGSRDTQYF. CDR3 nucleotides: TGTGCCAGCAGCTTCCGGACAGGCTCCCGCGATACGCAGTATTTT. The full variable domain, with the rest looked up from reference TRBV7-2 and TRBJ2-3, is GAGVSQSPSNKVTEKGKDVELRCDPISGHTALYWYRQSLGQGLEFLIYFQGNSAPDKSGLPSDRFSAERTGGSVSTLTIQRTQQEDSAVYLCASSFRTGSRDTQYFGPGTRLTVL.

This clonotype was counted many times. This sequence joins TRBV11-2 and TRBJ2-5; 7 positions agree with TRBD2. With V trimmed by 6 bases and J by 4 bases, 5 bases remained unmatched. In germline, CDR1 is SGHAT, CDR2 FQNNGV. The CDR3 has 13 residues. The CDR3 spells CASSLGEGETQYF. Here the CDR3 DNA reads TGTGCCAGCAGTTTGGGGGAGGGAGAGACCCAGTACTTC. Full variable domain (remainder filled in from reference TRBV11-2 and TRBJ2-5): EAGVAQSPRYKIIEKRQSVAFWCNPISGHATLYWYQQILGQGPKLLIQFQNNGVVDDSQLPKDRFSAERLKGVDSTLKIQPAKLEDSAVYLCASSLGEGETQYFGPGTRLLVL.

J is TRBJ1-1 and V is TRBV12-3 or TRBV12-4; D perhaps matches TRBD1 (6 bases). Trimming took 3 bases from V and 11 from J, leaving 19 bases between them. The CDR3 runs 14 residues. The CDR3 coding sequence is TGTGCCAGCAGTTTTCGCAGGATCCTAGGGGGGGCTTTCTTT. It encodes CASSFRRILGGAFF.

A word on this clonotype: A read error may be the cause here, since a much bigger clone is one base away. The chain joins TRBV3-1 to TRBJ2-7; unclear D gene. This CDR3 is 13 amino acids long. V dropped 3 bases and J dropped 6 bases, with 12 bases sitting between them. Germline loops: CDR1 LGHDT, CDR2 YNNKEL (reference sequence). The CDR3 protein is CASSQRLISEQYF. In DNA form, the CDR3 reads TGTGCCAGCAGCCAGCGACTCATATCCGAGCAGTACTTC.

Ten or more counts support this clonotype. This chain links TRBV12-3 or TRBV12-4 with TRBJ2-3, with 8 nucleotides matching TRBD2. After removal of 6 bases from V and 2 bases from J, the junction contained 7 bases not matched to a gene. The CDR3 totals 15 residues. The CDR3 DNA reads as TGTGCCAGCAGCCTACTAGCGGTGTCCACAGATACGCAGTATTTT. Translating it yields CASSLLAVSTDTQYF.

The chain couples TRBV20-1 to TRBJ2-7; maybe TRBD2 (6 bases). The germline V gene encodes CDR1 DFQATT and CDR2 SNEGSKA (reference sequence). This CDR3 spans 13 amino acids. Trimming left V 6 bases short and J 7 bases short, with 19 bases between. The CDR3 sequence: CSARGGLHNEQYF. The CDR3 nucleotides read TGCAGTGCCCGTGGGGGACTTCACAATGAGCAGTACTTC.

The CDR3 DNA follows: TGTGCCAGCAGCCAAGCTGGGGACAGGGCAAATGGCTACACCTTC. Its protein is CASSQAGDRANGYTF. The V and J genes are TRBV4-2 and TRBJ1-2, with 9 bases lining up with TRBD1. V dropped 1 base and J dropped 6; count of bases not matched to a gene: 6. The CDR3 is 15 residues long. CDR1 and CDR2 (germline): LGHNA, YNFKEQ.

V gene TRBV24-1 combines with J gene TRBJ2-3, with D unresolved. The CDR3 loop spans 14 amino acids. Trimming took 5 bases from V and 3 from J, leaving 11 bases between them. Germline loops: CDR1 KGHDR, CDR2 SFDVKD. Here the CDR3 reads CATSGGPPTDTQYF. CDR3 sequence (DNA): TGTGCCACCAGTGGGGGTCCCCCGACAGATACGCAGTATTTT.

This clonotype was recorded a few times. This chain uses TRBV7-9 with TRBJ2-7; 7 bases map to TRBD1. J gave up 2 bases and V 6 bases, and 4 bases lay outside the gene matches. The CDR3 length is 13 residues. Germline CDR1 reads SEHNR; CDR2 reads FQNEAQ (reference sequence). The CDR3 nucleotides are TGTGCCAGCAGATCAGGGACAGCCTACGAGCAGTACTTC. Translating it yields CASRSGTAYEQYF.

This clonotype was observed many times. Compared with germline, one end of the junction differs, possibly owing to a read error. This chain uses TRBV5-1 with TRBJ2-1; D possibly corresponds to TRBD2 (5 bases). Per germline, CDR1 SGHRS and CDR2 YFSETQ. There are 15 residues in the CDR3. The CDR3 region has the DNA TGTGCCAGCAGCTTAGCGAGTAGCTCCTACAATGAGCAGTTCTTC. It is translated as CASSLASSSYNEQFF.

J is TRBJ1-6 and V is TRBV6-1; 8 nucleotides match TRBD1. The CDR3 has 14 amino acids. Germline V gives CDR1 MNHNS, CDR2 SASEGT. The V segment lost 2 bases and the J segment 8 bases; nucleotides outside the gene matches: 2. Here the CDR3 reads CASSETRGHSPLHF. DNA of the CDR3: TGTGCCAGCAGTGAAACCAGGGGGCATTCACCCCTCCACTTT.

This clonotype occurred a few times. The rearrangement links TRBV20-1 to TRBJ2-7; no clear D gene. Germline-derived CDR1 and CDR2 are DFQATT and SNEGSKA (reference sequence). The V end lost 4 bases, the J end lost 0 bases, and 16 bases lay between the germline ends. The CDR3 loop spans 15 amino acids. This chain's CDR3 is CSAILRGKSSYEQYF. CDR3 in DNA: TGCAGTGCTATCCTCAGAGGCAAAAGCTCCTACGAGCAGTACTTC.

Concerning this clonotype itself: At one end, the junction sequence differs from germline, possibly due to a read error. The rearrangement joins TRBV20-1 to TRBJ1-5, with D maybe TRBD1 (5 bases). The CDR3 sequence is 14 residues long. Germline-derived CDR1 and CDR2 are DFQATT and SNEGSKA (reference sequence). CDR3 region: CSSRRQYSNQPQHF. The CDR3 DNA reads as TGCAGTTCTAGAAGACAGTATAGCAATCAGCCCCAGCATTTT.

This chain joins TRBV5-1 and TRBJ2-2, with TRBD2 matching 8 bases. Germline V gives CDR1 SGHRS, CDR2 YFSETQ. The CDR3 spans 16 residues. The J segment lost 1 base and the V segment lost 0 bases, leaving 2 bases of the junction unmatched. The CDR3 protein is CASSLALAGNTGELFF. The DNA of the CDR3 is TGCGCCAGCAGCTTGGCCCTAGCGGGGAACACCGGGGAGCTGTTTTTT.